The source of this TCR beta chain is a study of blood T cell repertoires in COVID-19 (TCRdb year 2020). As for the study more broadly: Samples from collaborators originated in the United States, Italy and Spain and spanned both the acute and convalescent phases of COVID-19. The material from the prospective study consisted of cDNA or gDNA derived from T cells, B-cell-depleted T cells, or PBMCs. Subjects who had been exposed to COVID-19, were actively infected with it, or had recovered from it provided the deeply sampled blood TCRbeta repertoires that made up the dataset. A freely available public database, intended as a resource for researchers studying the immune response to SARS-CoV-2, is where the repertoires were released. The samples were drawn from two sources: the first 160 participants of the ongoing ImmuneRACE study, and some 1,300 subjects contributed by 6 global collaborators. A de-identified subject ID, COVID-19 status, age in years and sex were almost always included in the sample metadata. Where HLA class I and class II types were available, the types were taken from metadata supplied by the sample provider, not from assay-based typing.

Whole blood was collected in K2EDTA tubes by collaborating institutions according to the institutions' own protocols. For TCRbeta analysis, collaborators shipped samples as frozen whole blood, isolated PBMCs, or DNA extracted from either of those sample types. V gives up 3 bases and J gives up 6 bases, and the segment between their germline ends measures 17 bases. CDR1 and CDR2 are read off the germline V gene (reference sequence) as GTSNPN and SVGIG. Inclusive of the bounding cysteine and phenylalanine, the CDR3 is 14 residues long. CDR3 DNA only is kept here, 42 bases in frame from base 1. A word on this clone: It has no known antigen specificity. The record has no base qualities; no much larger clone is one base away.

Study-level results and caveats: Clinical and demographic metadata were provided uncurated, with the amount varying by source and participant.

The immunoSEQ Assay, a bias-controlled multiplex PCR, was used to amplify TCRbeta CDR3 regions from genomic DNA. The authors' analysis ran thus. The number of nucleated cells in each sample was estimated by amplification of reference gene primers within the assay. To quantify the absolute abundance of each unique TCRbeta CDR3 rearrangement, sequence reads were collapsed and filtered. For each sample, productive Simpson clonality was calculated as the square root of Simpson's diversity index across productive rearrangements. The source is immuneACCESS, and TCRdb retained only in-frame sequences with V and J called. Part of the clones is not carried over; for the studies checked, unresolved V genes explain less than half of this, and the remainder is unexplained. D and trimming were read from the DNA, whereas the V and J calls and clone size are those reported in that table. Within this sample are approximately 90,000 clones, with approximately 87% of them counted one time only. Of the sample, roughly a sixth falls within the top ten clones.

This TCR came from a human donor in a cohort sampled during active COVID-19. This chain is built from TRBV30 and TRBJ1-2; a weak D assignment points to TRBD1 (5 bases agree). Sequenced: peripheral blood. The DNA sequence is TGTGCCTGGAGATCTTGGGGGGGAGGGGATGGCTACACCTTC. Translation gives CAWRSWGGGDGYTF. This CDR3, with the reference TRBV30 and TRBJ1-2 proteins standing in past its ends, gives the full variable domain SQTIHQWPATLVQPVGSPLSLECTVEGTSNPNLYWYRQAAGRGLQLLFYSVGIGQISSEVPQNLSASRPQDRQFILSSKKLLLSDSGFYLCAWRSWGGGDGYTFGSGTRLTVV.